The source of this T cell receptor beta chain is a study of blood T cell repertoires in COVID-19. Study processing details: Amplified reference gene primers provided the basis for estimating nucleated cell counts. Using immunoSEQ multiplex PCR, the repertoire was profiled, and TCRdb retains in-frame clones only, with some absent. V and J calls and clone size are those listed in that table; D and trimming were worked out from the DNA. The table includes about 220,000 clones, about 85% detected once. Germline lookup yields CDR1 SQVTM and CDR2 ANQGSEA. The CDR3 is made up of 18 amino acids. V was pared by 4 bases and J by 0 bases, with 7 bases of the junction left unmatched.

The chain uses TRBV29-1 and TRBJ2-3; 16 bases agree with TRBD2. Sequencing input: peripheral blood. The TCR originated in a woman aged 55-75 years who had recovered from COVID-19. CDR3 in DNA: TGCAGCGTTGTGGGACTAGCGGGGGGGCCCTCTAGCACAGATACGCAGTATTTT. Protein product: CSVVGLAGGPSSTDTQYF.